Detailed here is one TCR beta chain. Its antigen is unknown. Sequencing templates came from extracted RNA that was reverse transcribed into cDNA. The method was immunoSEQ multiplex PCR; TCRdb's version includes in-frame clones alone and lacks a portion of them. The profile shows about 160,000 clones, 50% to 70% of them singletons. Treatment meaning: oral pan-JAK inhibitor, 5-10 mg twice daily. These data originate in a study of CD8+ T cells in alopecia areata. Broader study findings: While patients received tofacitinib, many expanded lesional clones remained present in scalp and blood. Affected lesional scalp, above all in alopecia totalis/universalis, was more clonal than normal scalp. Tofacitinib yielded significantly lower scalp clonality and fewer expanded CD8+ clones among the top 100.

The CDR3 is 14 amino acids. Germline loops: CDR1 SGHVS, CDR2 FQNEAQ. Losses at the gene ends were 5 bases for V and 6 bases for J; bases not matched to a gene: 6. This TCR was sampled from a human donor with alopecia areata. The chain joins TRBV7-8 to TRBJ2-2; 7 nucleotides agree with TRBD1. The source material was CD4+ T cells sorted from blood, sampled at week 4, from a patient treated with tofacitinib. The CDR3: CASSILGQAGELFF. The DNA of the CDR3 is TGTGCCAGCAGCATCTTAGGACAGGCCGGGGAGCTGTTTTTT.